This TCR beta chain is from a study of cytomegalovirus exposure and HLA in healthy donors. Unrecorded immune exposure was likely among donors, who were nominally healthy when sampled. PCR used 60 Vbeta primers and 13 Jbeta primers. Data came from immunoSEQ multiplex PCR; TCRdb stores just in-frame clones and leaves some out. The data show under 200,000 clones, with around 85% seen just once and around 2% held by the top ten. Germline lookup yields CDR1 MNHNS and CDR2 SASEGT. V was pared by 6 bases and J by 6 bases, with 9 bases of the junction left unmatched. There are 14 residues in the CDR3. Comments on this clone: What it recognizes is unknown.

The study's findings and limits: High specificity and sensitivity for cytomegalovirus status were reported for the classifier.

The chain recombines TRBV6-1 with TRBJ2-3; the match to TRBD1 covers 7 bases. Sequenced: PBMCs. The TCR was taken from a human donor in good health. CDR3: CASRIGTVTDTQYF. The DNA of the CDR3 is TGTGCCAGCAGAATCGGGACAGTCACCGATACGCAGTATTTT.